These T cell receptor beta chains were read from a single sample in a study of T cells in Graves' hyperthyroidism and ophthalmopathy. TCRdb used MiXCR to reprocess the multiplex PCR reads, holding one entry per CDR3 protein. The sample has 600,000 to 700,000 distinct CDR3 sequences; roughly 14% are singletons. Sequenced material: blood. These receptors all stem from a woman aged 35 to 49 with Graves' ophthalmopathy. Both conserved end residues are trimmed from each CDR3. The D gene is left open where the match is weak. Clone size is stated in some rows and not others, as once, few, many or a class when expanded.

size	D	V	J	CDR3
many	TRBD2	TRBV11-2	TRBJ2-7	ASSSTTSGRAIEQY
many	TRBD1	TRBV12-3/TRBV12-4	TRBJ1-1	ASRLQGTNTEAF
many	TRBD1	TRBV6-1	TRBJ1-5	ASSGRDRAPQPQH
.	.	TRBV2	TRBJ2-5	ASERWGRGETQY
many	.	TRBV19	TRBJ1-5	ASSSPYQPQH
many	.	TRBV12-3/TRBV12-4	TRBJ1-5	ASSFEGGNQPQH
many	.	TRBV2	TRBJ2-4	ASSERETKNIQY
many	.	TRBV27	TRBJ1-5	ASSRRGQPQH
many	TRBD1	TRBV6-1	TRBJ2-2	ATRTGGNTGELF
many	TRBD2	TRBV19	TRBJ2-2	ASKGAGETGELF
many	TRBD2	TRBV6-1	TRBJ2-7	ASPPGLAGGIYEQY
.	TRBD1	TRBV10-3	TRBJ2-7	AISDPGTGVYEQY
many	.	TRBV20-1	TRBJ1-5	SAIPKSNQPQH
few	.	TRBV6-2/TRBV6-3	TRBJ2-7	ASSLADGVYEQY
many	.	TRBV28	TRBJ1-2	ASTSTGINYGYT
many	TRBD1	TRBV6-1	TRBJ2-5	ASYPGQWKTQY
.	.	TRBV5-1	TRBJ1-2	ASSPGGTNYYGYT
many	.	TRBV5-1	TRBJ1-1	ASSLEPRPTEAF
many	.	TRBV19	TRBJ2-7	ASSVAWAEGSEQY
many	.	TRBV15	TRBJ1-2	ATSPGGGQGYT
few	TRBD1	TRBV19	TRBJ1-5	ASSIRSGGAGQPQH
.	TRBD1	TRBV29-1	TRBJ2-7	SGQDREGDEQY
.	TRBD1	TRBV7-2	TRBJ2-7	ASSTGGWNEQY
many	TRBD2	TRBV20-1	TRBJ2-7	SARGILRESYEQY
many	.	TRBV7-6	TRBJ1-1	ASSTTDGNTEAF
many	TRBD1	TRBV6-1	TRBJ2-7	ASSAPDRAYEQY
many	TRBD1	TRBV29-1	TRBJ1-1	SADRGVNTEAF
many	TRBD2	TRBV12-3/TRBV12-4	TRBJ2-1	ASTLLAGGNDEQF
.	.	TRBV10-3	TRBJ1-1	AINPGGSTEAF
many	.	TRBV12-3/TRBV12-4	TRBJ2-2	ASSSPGLGPGELF
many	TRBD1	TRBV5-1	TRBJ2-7	ASGQGPYEQY
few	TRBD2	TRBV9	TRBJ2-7	ASSVGTSGVDEQY
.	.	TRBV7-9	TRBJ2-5	ASTKVALAGKTQY
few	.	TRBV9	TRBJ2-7	ASSVENGGEQY
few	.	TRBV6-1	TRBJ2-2	ASSEGLDTGELF
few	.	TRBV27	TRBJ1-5	ASSGGGERGMANQPQH
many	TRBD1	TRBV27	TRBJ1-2	ASSFPDRGTYGYT
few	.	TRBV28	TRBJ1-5	ASSLRQIYSNQPQH
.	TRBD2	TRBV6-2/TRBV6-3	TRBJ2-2	ASSYSPTSGRNGELF
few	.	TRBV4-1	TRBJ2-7	ASSQGGTYTYEQY
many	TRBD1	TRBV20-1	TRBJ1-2	SDRAPIRDSSNIRKYGYT
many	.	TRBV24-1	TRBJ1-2	ATSDFRTVRKNYGYT
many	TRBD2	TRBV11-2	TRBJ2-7	ASSLETSGTIEQY
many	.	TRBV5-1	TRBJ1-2	ASSLEGGMDYGYT
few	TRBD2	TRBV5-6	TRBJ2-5	ASSFGTTQETQY
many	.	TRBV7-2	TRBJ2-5	ASSLVPGPLQY
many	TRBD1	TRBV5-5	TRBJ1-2	ASSLNRGDYGYT
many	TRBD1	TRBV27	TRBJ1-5	ASSETGRPQH
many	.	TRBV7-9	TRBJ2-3	ASSLAGGTDTQY
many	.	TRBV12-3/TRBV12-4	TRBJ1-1	ASSFALNTEAF
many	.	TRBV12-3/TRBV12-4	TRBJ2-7	ASRISDTYEQY
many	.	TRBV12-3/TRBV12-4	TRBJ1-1	ASSLGRLPEAF
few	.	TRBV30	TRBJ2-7	AFGAGPTYEQY
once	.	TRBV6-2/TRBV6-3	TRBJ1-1	ASRDAVVEAF
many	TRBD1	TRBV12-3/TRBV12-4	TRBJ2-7	ASSLFDRAKY
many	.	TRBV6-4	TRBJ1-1	ASSPGLGNTEAF
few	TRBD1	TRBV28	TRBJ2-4	ASSFLGQGENIQY
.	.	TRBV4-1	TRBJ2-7	ASSQSQGPSYEQY
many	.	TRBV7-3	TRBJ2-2	ASSSYGGELF
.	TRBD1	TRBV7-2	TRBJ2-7	ASSDRDRGSYEQY